This TCR beta chain was sequenced during a study of T and B cells in COVID-19 patients. Study-wide context: At median age roughly 35 years, recovered patients were younger than active-infection patients at approximately 64. Comorbidities linked to unfavorable COVID-19 outcome were present in about 90% of the roughly 20 active-infection patients.

From blood, about 230-500 ng of genomic DNA served as TRB template. Trimming took 2 bases from V and 1 from J, leaving 11 bases between them. Germline-derived CDR1 and CDR2 are KGHSH and LQKENI. The CDR3 spans 16 residues. As concerns this clonotype: What it binds is unknown.

Findings and caveats of the study: In COVID-19 patients, T cell receptor beta variable and joining gene use was reportedly strongly skewed. There were 2,331 TCR clusters exclusive to the recovered cohort, 31 with low generation probability.

BIOMED2 TRB-A/B primer pools were used in multiplex TRB PCR. Each CDR3 protein is one row after TCRdb ran MiXCR on the multiplex PCR reads. Of some 6,300 distinct CDR3 sequences detected, 33% appear once; the ten largest clones hold around 62%. The genes are TRBV18 and TRBJ1-4, with TRBD1 as a possible D gene (6 bases). Material for sequencing was blood. This clonotype was sampled from a human donor with active COVID-19. The CDR3 sequence: CASSPNRAGTNEKLFF. DNA of the CDR3: TGTGCCAGCTCACCAAACAGGGCGGGAACTAATGAAAAACTGTTTTTT.